This is a list of T cell receptor beta chains from one sample in a study of identifying expanded T cells in peripheral blood. This table comes from immunoSEQ multiplex PCR, and its TCRdb copy is limited to in-frame clones, with some not included. The data show about 58,000 clones, more than 70% seen once. Sequencing used blood. These receptor sequences come from a person aged 18 to 70 in good health. CDR3s include the opening cysteine and the closing phenylalanine or tryptophan. The order of the fields is V gene, J gene, D gene, CDR3 protein, CDR3 DNA. A D gene is named only where the DNA matches it firmly.

TRBV27	TRBJ2-1	TRBD2	CASRLAGGFRMDDNEQFF	TGTGCCAGTCGACTAGCGGGAGGATTCCGAATGGATGACAATGAGCAGTTCTTC
TRBV5-1	TRBJ2-3	-	CASSLGIGGVDTQYF	TGCGCCAGCAGCTTGGGGATCGGGGGTGTAGATACGCAGTATTTT
TRBV15	TRBJ2-3	-	CATSRGDTQYF	TGTGCCACCAGCAGAGGGGATACGCAGTATTTT
TRBV2	TRBJ2-3	-	CASTPERATDTQYF	TGTGCCAGCACCCCCGAGAGGGCCACAGATACGCAGTATTTT
TRBV6-5	TRBJ1-1	-	CASSYPPEAFF	TGTGCCAGCAGTTACCCTCCTGAAGCTTTCTTT
TRBV19	TRBJ1-2	TRBD1	CATRDSPNYGYTF	TGTGCCACTCGGGACAGTCCTAACTATGGCTACACCTTC
TRBV7-3	TRBJ2-7	-	CASTFSLGSRDEQYF	TGTGCCAGCACCTTCTCGTTAGGATCTCGGGACGAGCAGTACTTC
TRBV28	TRBJ1-5	TRBD1	CASSTWTGRAYSNQPQHF	TGTGCCAGCAGTACCTGGACAGGCCGGGCCTATAGCAATCAGCCCCAGCATTTT
TRBV7-2	TRBJ2-7	-	CASSADGGHTYEQYF	TGTGCCAGCAGCGCAGATGGTGGACACACTTACGAGCAGTACTTC
TRBV14	TRBJ1-5	-	CASSQARIANQPQHF	TGTGCCAGCAGCCAAGCCCGGATTGCAAATCAGCCCCAGCATTTT
TRBV2	TRBJ2-2	TRBD1	CASTYGGAGGSGELFF	TGTGCCAGCACCTACGGTGGGGCAGGGGGATCCGGGGAGCTGTTTTTT